This TCR beta chain was identified during a study of cytomegalovirus exposure and HLA in healthy donors. Study results and caveats: CMV serostatus alone was available as immune exposure information. Earlier analysis looked at TCR beta V segments, and most were productive about 90% or about 30% of the time. Researchers reportedly found TCR beta sequences accurately predicted most subjects' HLA-A and HLA-B alleles.

Germline V gene data show CDR1 as SGHRS and CDR2 as YFSETQ. V was clipped by 6 bases and J by 5 bases; unmatched bases: 11. The CDR3 runs to 16 residues. A remark on this clone: Its antigen is still unknown.

A multiplex PCR was run with 60 Vbeta primers and 13 Jbeta primers. Clones were sequenced by immunoSEQ multiplex PCR, and TCRdb holds only the in-frame ones, with some missing. The sample has under 70,000 clones, under 85% seen once. Material: PBMCs. This TCR came from a male donor in good health and CMV-seropositive. The chain recombines TRBV5-1 with TRBJ2-2; 9 bases are a match to TRBD1. This CDR3 is CASTEPGQGFTGELFF. In nucleotides, the CDR3 is TGCGCCAGCACCGAGCCGGGACAGGGCTTTACCGGGGAGCTGTTTTTT. Based on the CDR3 plus reference TRBV5-1 and TRBJ2-2, the full variable domain is KAGVTQTPRYLIKTRGQQVTLSCSPISGHRSVSWYQQTPGQGLQFLFEYFSETQRNKGNFPGRFSGRQFSNSRSEMNVSTLELGDSALYLCASTEPGQGFTGELFFGEGSRLTVL.